This is a list of T cell receptor beta chains from one sample in a study of blood T cell repertoires in COVID-19. TCRdb's table, derived via immunoSEQ multiplex PCR, lists solely in-frame clones and lacks some. The top ten hold less than 2.5% of the sample, which has around 50,000 clones, 70% to 90% seen once. The specimen was peripheral blood. Receptors originate from a human donor in a cohort sampled during active COVID-19. The CDR3 runs from the conserved cysteine through the conserved F or W. The order of the fields is V gene, CDR3 protein.

TRBV7-9,CASSLATGHYGYTF
TRBV5-5,CASSRGTGLASYEQYF
TRBV25-1,CASSNLYGYTF
TRBV6-5,CASSPSVQETQYF
TRBV30,CAWIPTPGTGDHTGELFF
TRBV6-2/TRBV6-3,CASSYTRGLNQPQHF
TRBV4-1,CASSRGMSNQPQHF
TRBV18,CASSPEQVHGYTF
TRBV25-1,CASSEYGGERDGYTF
TRBV24-1,CATSGVGQGGLGQETQYF
TRBV6-2/TRBV6-3,CASSNRAGYTF
TRBV5-1,CASSPDRGLISAGELFF
TRBV3-1/TRBV3-2,CASSDRDRLVTF
TRBV6-2/TRBV6-3,CASSPSGFGTGELFF
TRBV5-4,CASSRSSNTYNSPLHF
TRBV7-2,CASSVKGGGTGSYNEQFF
TRBV28,CASSLKKGGRSYEQYF
TRBV5-6,CASSKKGLAGVTYNEQFF
TRBV19,CASISGKGSNEQFF
TRBV6-2/TRBV6-3,CASSYSSGRLKQYF
TRBV7-2,CASSLAPDRANYGYTF
TRBV19,CASSDRGADTQYF
TRBV6-5,CASSSQWDRRNEQYF
TRBV28,CASSRVIPGGYGYTF
TRBV5-4,CASTGGPGSYNEQFF
TRBV7-9,CASSPAGTGELFF
TRBV19,CASSIQGGETQYF